This TCR beta chain derives from a study of spatial heterogeneity in lung cancer. Study in general: A strong correlation was found between TCR transcript counts in tumor regions and a T cell module score derived from matched bulk RNA-seq. Unique TCR and UMI combinations averaged more than ten appearances each in raw reads.

MiXCR, run by TCRdb on the 5' RACE reads, gives a single entry per CDR3 protein. Of roughly 1,500 distinct CDR3 sequences in the sample, roughly a quarter were seen once. This CDR3 spans 15 amino acids. Trimming cost V 4 bases and J 0 bases; bases outside gene matches: 5. Per the germline V gene, CDR1 is LGHDT and CDR2 is YNNKEL (reference sequence). Study results and limitations: Counts of expanded alpha and beta TCRs within tumors tracked the tumor nonsynonymous mutation count.

This clonotype was detected a few times. Its antigen is undetermined. Time point in this sample: sample taken at primary tumor resection. The approximately 67 donors had untreated early-stage non-small cell lung cancer. TCRs were sequenced from unsorted whole RNA of tumor, nontumor lung or PBMC. The gene calls are TRBV3-1 and TRBJ2-7; 8 nucleotides match TRBD2. The sequences come from lung tumor tissue, collected at surgery. This clonotype was obtained from a female donor with early-stage non-small cell lung cancer. The CDR3 region has the DNA TGTGCCAGCAGCCCAAGCGGGAGTAGCTCCTACGAGCAGTACTTC. This encodes CASSPSGSSSYEQYF.